This T cell receptor (beta chain) is from a study of patients and donors after allogeneic stem cell transplantation. MiXCR, run by TCRdb on the RT-PCR reads, gives a single entry per CDR3 protein. The table has more than 150,000 distinct CDR3 sequences, approximately 22% seen once. Germline CDR1 and CDR2: SNHLY and FYNNEI. V lost 6 bases to trimming and J lost 4 bases, with 10 bases between them. The CDR3 has 13 amino acids. The TCR sequence derives from a human donor who was either an allogeneic HSCT recipient or a stem cell or donor lymphocyte infusion donor (not recorded which). It is not recorded whose cells these are; they may come from a transplant donor. Sequenced sample: blood, either unsorted or a sorted T cell fraction (not recorded which). V gene TRBV2 combines with J gene TRBJ1-5; D remains unclear. The CDR3, as DNA: TGTGCCAGCAGGGTAGTGGGGAATCAGCCCCAGCATTTT. Protein sequence: CASRVVGNQPQHF.